These T cell receptor beta chains were read from a single sample in a study of blood T cell repertoires in COVID-19. Sequencing used immunoSEQ multiplex PCR; TCRdb keeps in-frame clones, though not all of them. The sample holds a few hundred thousand clones, around 91% seen once. The specimen was PBMCs or T cells enriched from blood (not recorded which). These receptors all stem from a man aged 18 to 30 who had recovered from COVID-19. CDR3s include the opening cysteine and the closing phenylalanine or tryptophan. Fields, in order: J gene, clone size, V gene, D gene, CDR3 DNA, CDR3 protein. A D gene is named only where the DNA matches it firmly. Where a row states a size, it is once, few, many or the class of an expanded clone; other rows omit it.

>TRBJ1-2|.|TRBV5-6|TRBD1
TGTGCCAGCAGCTTGAGAGTGTTACAGGGGAACGGCTACACCTTC
CASSLRVLQGNGYTF
>TRBJ1-2|once|TRBV3-1/TRBV3-2|.
TGTGCCAGCAGCCAAGGTAGTAACTATGGCTACACCTTC
CASSQGSNYGYTF
>TRBJ1-1|once|TRBV5-1|.
TGCGCCAGCAACGCCCCGGGAACGGTTCGGGACACTGAAGCTTTCTTT
CASNAPGTVRDTEAFF
>TRBJ1-1|.|TRBV29-1|.
TGCAGCGTTGTCAGGGGCACTGAAGCTTTCTTT
CSVVRGTEAFF
>TRBJ1-2|.|TRBV7-8|.
TGTGCCAGCAGCTTAGACAGGGACTATGGCTACACCTTC
CASSLDRDYGYTF
>TRBJ1-2|.|TRBV30|TRBD1
TGTGCCTGGAGCCCCGGACAGGTCTATGGCTACACCTTC
CAWSPGQVYGYTF
>TRBJ1-1|.|TRBV28|TRBD1
TGTGCCAGCGGAGCCGGACAGGACACTGAAGCTTTCTTT
CASGAGQDTEAFF
>TRBJ1-1|.|TRBV18|.
TGTGCCAGCTCATCGGCGGTTCGGACTGAAGCTTTCTTT
CASSSAVRTEAFF
>TRBJ2-1|.|TRBV6-5|.
TGTGCCAGCAGTTACGGGGGGATGAGCTTCTATGAGCAGTTCTTC
CASSYGGMSFYEQFF
>TRBJ1-1|.|TRBV7-9|.
TGTGCCAGCAGCCCGGACAGCCTTCCTGAAGCTTTCTTT
CASSPDSLPEAFF
>TRBJ1-1|.|TRBV25-1|.
TGTGCCAGCAGTGAAAGGGGAGGGAACACTGAAGCTTTCTTT
CASSERGGNTEAFF
>TRBJ1-2|.|TRBV7-2|TRBD1
TGTGCCAGCAGCTTAGGGCAGGGGGCAAACTATGGCTACACCTTC
CASSLGQGANYGYTF
>TRBJ1-2|.|TRBV7-7|.
TGTGCCAGCAGCTTACCGGGGGGGCGCTACACCTTC
CASSLPGGRYTF
>TRBJ2-7|.|TRBV6-5|.
TGTGCCAGCAGTCCTTCGACAGGAATGGGGGAGCAGTACTTC
CASSPSTGMGEQYF
>TRBJ1-5|.|TRBV19|TRBD1
TGTGCCAGTAGCCCAAGGGGACAGGGGGGTCAGCCCCAGCATTTT
CASSPRGQGGQPQHF
>TRBJ2-1|.|TRBV15|TRBD2
TGTGCCACCAGCAGAGGTCTAGCGGGGCTAATTTACAATGAGCAGTTCTTC
CATSRGLAGLIYNEQFF
>TRBJ1-6|.|TRBV27|.
TGTGCCAGCAGCCTACTCTCCTATAATTCACCCCTCCACTTT
CASSLLSYNSPLHF
>TRBJ1-2|.|TRBV2|.
TGTGCCAGCAGTGGGGGGGACGTCGCCTTC
CASSGGDVAF
>TRBJ2-1|.|TRBV27|.
TGTGCCAGCAGTTTGGGACTCAAGAGGAATGAGCAGTTCTTC
CASSLGLKRNEQFF
>TRBJ2-3|.|TRBV5-1|TRBD1
TGCGCCAGCAGCTTAGACCGACAGGGCTCAGATACGCAGTATTTT
CASSLDRQGSDTQYF
>TRBJ2-5|.|TRBV3-1/TRBV3-2|TRBD2
TGTGCCAGCAGCCCGTCCTTACCCTTGACTAGCGGGGTACAAGAGACCCAGTACTTC
CASSPSLPLTSGVQETQYF
>TRBJ1-5|.|TRBV2|.
TGTGCCAGCAGTGAGAGCCCCGGAGGCAATCAGCCCCAGCATTTT
CASSESPGGNQPQHF
>TRBJ1-3|.|TRBV9|TRBD1
TGTGCCAGCAGCCTAGCGAGTTCATCAGGGGGCATCTCCGGAAACACCATATATTTT
CASSLASSSGGISGNTIYF
>TRBJ1-2|.|TRBV3-1/TRBV3-2|TRBD1
TGTGCCAGCAGCCAAGACGGACAGGGCAGGGCTAACTATGGCTACACCTTC
CASSQDGQGRANYGYTF
>TRBJ1-2|.|TRBV5-4|.
TGTGCCAGCAGCCCCGACAGGACCACTGATAACTATGGCTACACCTTC
CASSPDRTTDNYGYTF
>TRBJ2-1|.|TRBV7-8|.
TGTGCCAGCAGCGTCAGGTGGGTTGGCTACAATGAGCAGTTCTTC
CASSVRWVGYNEQFF
>TRBJ2-6|.|TRBV5-4|TRBD1
TGTGCCAGCAGCTTAGGGGGCAGGGCCCTATCTGGGGCCAACGTCCTGACTTTC
CASSLGGRALSGANVLTF
>TRBJ2-1|.|TRBV20-1|.
TGCAGTGCTAGTTGGAGCGGTGAGCAGTTCTTC
CSASWSGEQFF
>TRBJ1-5|few|TRBV6-1|TRBD1
TGTGCCAGCAGTGAAGTGGGACAGGGGGCATGGCAGCCCCAGCATTTT
CASSEVGQGAWQPQHF
>TRBJ1-5|.|TRBV6-5|.
TGTGCCAGCAGCGTCAACAGGTTCGGTAAGCCCCAGCATTTT
CASSVNRFGKPQHF
>TRBJ1-5|few|TRBV19|.
TGTGCCAGTAGTATAAAGGCAGGGGATCAGCCCCAGCATTTT
CASSIKAGDQPQHF
>TRBJ2-7|.|TRBV2|TRBD2
TGTGCCAGCAGGGGGGGACTAGCTACCTCCTACGAGCAGTACTTC
CASRGGLATSYEQYF
>TRBJ1-2|.|TRBV9|.
TGTGCCAGCAGCTCCCCGGGGTACGAACCGAAGCGGTTTACTTATGGCTACACCTTC
CASSSPGYEPKRFTYGYTF